These T cell receptor beta chains were read from a single sample in a study of neurological immune-mediated disorders. TCRdb re-called the 5' RACE reads with MiXCR, one entry per CDR3 protein. The data show 25,000 to 35,000 distinct CDR3 sequences, 15% seen once. The sequencing sample was made of PBMCs. Source of these receptors: a man aged 70-80 years in good health. Each CDR3 is given with its conserved first and last residue. D genes are given only for firm matches. The size field is filled for only some rows; it gives once, few, many or a size class.

v_gene	d_gene	abundance	j_gene	CDR3aa	CDR3nt
TRBV3-1	TRBD1	few	TRBJ2-5	CASSQVLGRGKETQYF	TGTGCCAGCAGCCAAGTTCTCGGCAGGGGGAAAGAGACCCAGTACTTC
TRBV10-3	TRBD2	many	TRBJ2-2	CAISEHLGAGGPQGTGELFF	TGTGCCATCAGTGAACATCTCGGAGCGGGGGGTCCTCAGGGAACCGGGGAGCTGTTTTTT
TRBV6-5	NA	many	TRBJ2-3	CASSYGVNTDTQYF	TGTGCCAGCAGTTACGGAGTAAACACAGATACGCAGTATTTT
TRBV5-5	NA	many	TRBJ2-5	CASSGTPGGAETQYF	TGTGCCAGCAGCGGGACGCCGGGGGGCGCAGAGACCCAGTACTTC
TRBV10-3	NA	many	TRBJ2-5	CAISESKPGGGETQYF	TGTGCCATCAGTGAGTCAAAGCCAGGGGGAGGAGAGACCCAGTACTTC
TRBV20-1	NA	many	TRBJ1-1	CSARGETGFYTEAFF	TGCAGTGCGAGAGGTGAAACAGGTTTTTACACTGAAGCTTTCTTT
TRBV5-1	NA	NA	TRBJ2-1	CASSLDRDLEQFF	TGCGCCAGCAGCTTGGACAGGGACCTTGAGCAGTTCTTC
TRBV5-6	NA	many	TRBJ2-7	CASSSSYEQYF	TGTGCCAGCAGCTCTTCCTACGAGCAGTACTTC
TRBV2	NA	medium-sized	TRBJ2-7	CASSEFAGLTTPYEQYF	TGTGCCAGCAGTGAATTTGCAGGTTTGACGACTCCTTACGAGCAGTACTTC
TRBV6-6	TRBD1	NA	TRBJ1-2	CASSQQGAGIDYGYTF	TGTGCCAGCAGTCAGCAGGGGGCGGGCATTGACTATGGCTACACCTTC
TRBV19	NA	many	TRBJ2-7	CATRSGRDLNEQYF	TGTGCCACACGATCGGGACGGGACTTAAACGAGCAGTACTTC
TRBV18	NA	many	TRBJ1-1	CASSPRDTEAFF	TGTGCCAGCTCACCCCGGGACACTGAAGCTTTCTTT
TRBV7-3	NA	NA	TRBJ1-1	CASSLLPGQNTEAFF	TGTGCCAGCAGCTTACTCCCGGGACAGAACACTGAAGCTTTCTTT
TRBV7-2	NA	many	TRBJ2-3	CASGWGSTDTQYF	TGTGCCAGCGGATGGGGTAGCACAGATACGCAGTATTTT
TRBV29-1	NA	many	TRBJ2-1	CSVSGKGSYNEQFF	TGCAGCGTTTCAGGGAAGGGGTCCTACAATGAGCAGTTCTTC
TRBV11-3	NA	many	TRBJ2-1	CASSPHPSHEQFF	TGTGCCAGCAGCCCCCACCCGAGTCATGAGCAGTTCTTC
TRBV5-1	NA	many	TRBJ1-1	CASCDGNTEAFF	TGCGCCAGCTGTGACGGTAACACTGAAGCTTTCTTT
TRBV5-1	TRBD2	many	TRBJ2-5	CASMIAGSQLGTQYF	TGCGCCAGCATGATAGCGGGCTCGCAACTAGGGACCCAGTACTTC
TRBV27	TRBD2	few	TRBJ2-5	CASSPQIGTSGGKETQYF	TGTGCCAGCAGTCCCCAAATCGGGACTAGCGGGGGCAAAGAGACCCAGTACTTC
TRBV12-3/TRBV12-4	TRBD1	many	TRBJ2-3	CASARDRGPDTQYF	TGTGCCAGCGCCCGGGACAGGGGCCCAGATACGCAGTATTTT
TRBV18	TRBD1	many	TRBJ1-1	CASSPPLQGVGTEAFF	TGTGCCAGCTCACCACCGCTACAGGGGGTAGGCACTGAAGCTTTCTTT
TRBV5-1	NA	many	TRBJ1-2	CASSLRGREYGYTF	TGCGCCAGCAGCTTGAGGGGCAGGGAGTATGGCTACACCTTC
TRBV29-1	TRBD2	few	TRBJ2-1	CSVEAGGSSYNEQFF	TGCAGCGTTGAGGCGGGGGGCTCATCCTACAATGAGCAGTTCTTC
TRBV25-1	TRBD1	NA	TRBJ2-7	CASSVGTGVEQYF	TGTGCCAGCAGTGTTGGGACAGGGGTTGAGCAGTACTTC
TRBV12-3/TRBV12-4	TRBD1	many	TRBJ1-2	CASSRRRDRANYGYTF	TGTGCCAGCAGTCGACGACGGGACAGGGCTAACTATGGCTACACCTTC
TRBV4-2	NA	many	TRBJ2-7	CASRVGQGYSYEQYF	TGTGCCAGCAGGGTGGGTCAGGGATACTCCTACGAGCAGTACTTC
TRBV5-1	NA	once	TRBJ2-7	CASSLAPTPGYEQYF	TGCGCCAGCAGCTTGGCGCCAACCCCGGGATACGAGCAGTACTTC
TRBV5-1	TRBD1	medium-sized	TRBJ1-1	CASSFQGEGTEAFF	TGCGCCAGCAGCTTTCAGGGGGAAGGGACTGAAGCTTTCTTT
TRBV4-3	NA	NA	TRBJ1-5	CASSHRQGNQPQHF	TGCGCCAGCAGCCACAGACAGGGCAATCAGCCCCAGCATTTT
TRBV10-3	TRBD1	many	TRBJ2-2	CAISESRRQGADTGELFF	TGTGCCATCAGTGAGTCGAGGAGACAGGGGGCTGACACCGGGGAGCTGTTTTTT
TRBV5-1	TRBD2	NA	TRBJ2-7	CASSLALAGEGPYEQYF	TGCGCCAGCAGCTTGGCTCTAGCGGGAGAGGGACCCTACGAGCAGTACTTC
TRBV29-1	TRBD2	many	TRBJ2-7	CSVEGGGDPYEQYF	TGCAGCGTTGAAGGGGGAGGGGACCCCTACGAGCAGTACTTC
TRBV18	NA	many	TRBJ2-5	CASSPRDSRWETQYF	TGTGCCAGCTCACCACGGGACTCCCGGTGGGAGACCCAGTACTTC
TRBV28	TRBD1	many	TRBJ2-5	CASGQGSLRETQYF	TGTGCCAGTGGACAGGGGTCCTTAAGAGAGACCCAGTACTTC
TRBV6-5	NA	many	TRBJ1-2	CASSTPTRAPNYGYTF	TGTGCCAGCAGTACACCAACCCGGGCCCCTAACTATGGCTACACCTTC
TRBV5-1	NA	many	TRBJ2-4	CASSMGPEQGNIQYF	TGCGCCAGCAGCATGGGCCCAGAACAAGGGAACATTCAGTACTTC
TRBV5-1	TRBD1	many	TRBJ2-7	CASSTGTGRYYEQYF	TGCGCCAGCAGCACGGGGACAGGGCGTTACTACGAGCAGTACTTC
TRBV10-3	NA	many	TRBJ2-2	CAISGDGELFF	TGTGCCATCAGTGGGGACGGGGAGCTGTTTTTT
TRBV4-3	NA	many	TRBJ2-1	CASSQDRVGMEFF	TGCGCCAGCAGCCAAGACAGGGTCGGAATGGAGTTCTTC
TRBV7-3	NA	once	TRBJ2-1	CASSLVLGRGGDEQFF	TGTGCCAGCAGCTTAGTACTGGGGCGTGGTGGGGATGAGCAGTTCTTC
TRBV6-2/TRBV6-3	NA	NA	TRBJ2-5	CASSEGPYQETQYF	TGTGCCAGCAGCGAGGGGCCGTACCAAGAGACCCAGTACTTC
TRBV6-6	NA	many	TRBJ2-5	CASSTGTETQYF	TGTGCCTCTTCTACAGGTACAGAGACCCAGTACTTC
TRBV12-3/TRBV12-4	NA	many	TRBJ1-5	CASSLGGASWAQPQHF	TGTGCCAGCAGTTTAGGTGGCGCCTCGTGGGCTCAACCCCAGCATTTT
TRBV7-9	NA	many	TRBJ2-5	CASSTRGDGTQYF	TGTGCCAGCAGCACCCGCGGGGATGGGACCCAGTACTTC
TRBV12-3/TRBV12-4	TRBD2	many	TRBJ2-7	CASRLAGGPSYEQYF	TGTGCCAGCAGGTTAGCGGGGGGGCCTTCCTACGAGCAGTACTTC